This is a list of T cell receptor beta chains from one sample in a study of blood T cell repertoires in COVID-19. TCRdb's copy holds only in-frame clones and misses some; the assay was immunoSEQ multiplex PCR. The sample lists approximately 170,000 clones; approximately 89% were seen once. What was sequenced was PBMCs or T cells enriched from blood (not recorded which). These receptors were collected from a woman between 18 and 29 years old who had recovered from COVID-19. The CDR3 runs from the conserved cysteine through the conserved F or W. A D gene is named only where the DNA matches it firmly. Rows may omit the clone size; those that give it use once, few, many or a size class.

cdr3_nt: TGCGCCAGCAGCCCGGACAGATTGAACACCGGGGAGCTGTTTTTT
cdr3_aa: CASSPDRLNTGELFF
d_call: NA
clone_size: NA
j_call: TRBJ2-2
v_call: TRBV5-1

cdr3_nt: TGTGCCAGCAGTACGCTGGGAGGCCAGTACTTC
cdr3_aa: CASSTLGGQYF
d_call: NA
clone_size: few
j_call: TRBJ2-4
v_call: TRBV6-6

cdr3_nt: TGTGCCATCAGTGGCCCGGGGAAAGAGACCCAGTACTTC
cdr3_aa: CAISGPGKETQYF
d_call: NA
clone_size: NA
j_call: TRBJ2-5
v_call: TRBV10-3

cdr3_nt: TGCAGTGCTAGTAAGCATGGTGAGCAGTTCTTC
cdr3_aa: CSASKHGEQFF
d_call: NA
clone_size: NA
j_call: TRBJ2-1
v_call: TRBV20-1

cdr3_nt: TGTGCCAGCAGCTTACTGGGGGCATACACTGAAGCTTTCTTT
cdr3_aa: CASSLLGAYTEAFF
d_call: NA
clone_size: NA
j_call: TRBJ1-1
v_call: TRBV7-9

cdr3_nt: TGTGCCAGCAGTAGCGGGAGAGTATCCTACGAGCAGTACTTC
cdr3_aa: CASSSGRVSYEQYF
d_call: TRBD2
clone_size: NA
j_call: TRBJ2-7
v_call: TRBV27

cdr3_nt: TGTGCCAGCAGCTCTGCAAGCAACGAGCAGTACTTC
cdr3_aa: CASSSASNEQYF
d_call: NA
clone_size: NA
j_call: TRBJ2-7
v_call: TRBV27

cdr3_nt: TGTGCCAGCAGTTTAGAAGACAGGGCGCAGTACTTC
cdr3_aa: CASSLEDRAQYF
d_call: TRBD1
clone_size: NA
j_call: TRBJ2-7
v_call: TRBV12-3/TRBV12-4

cdr3_nt: TGTGCCAGCAGCCCCCCGGACAGGGGTCCAAACAATGAGCAGTTCTTC
cdr3_aa: CASSPPDRGPNNEQFF
d_call: TRBD1
clone_size: NA
j_call: TRBJ2-1
v_call: TRBV7-9

cdr3_nt: TGTGCCAGCAGCTTAGAGGGACATACCTCCTACGAGCAGTACTTC
cdr3_aa: CASSLEGHTSYEQYF
d_call: NA
clone_size: NA
j_call: TRBJ2-7
v_call: TRBV11-2

cdr3_nt: TGCGCCAGCAGCTTGGTTCGGGGACAGGGTTACACTGAAGCTTTCTTT
cdr3_aa: CASSLVRGQGYTEAFF
d_call: TRBD1
clone_size: NA
j_call: TRBJ1-1
v_call: TRBV5-1

cdr3_nt: TGTGCCAGCAGTTCCCACCGGGACAGGGGGGAAAAACTGTTTTTT
cdr3_aa: CASSSHRDRGEKLFF
d_call: TRBD1
clone_size: NA
j_call: TRBJ1-4
v_call: TRBV28

cdr3_nt: TGCGCCAGCAGCTTGGGACTTCTTCAAAAGCAGTTCTTC
cdr3_aa: CASSLGLLQKQFF
d_call: NA
clone_size: few
j_call: TRBJ2-1
v_call: TRBV5-1

cdr3_nt: TGCGCCAGCAGCCAGGGGCTGAACACTGAAGCTTTCTTT
cdr3_aa: CASSQGLNTEAFF
d_call: NA
clone_size: NA
j_call: TRBJ1-1
v_call: TRBV10-2

cdr3_nt: TGTGCCAGCAGTTACGCGGGACAGGGGACCGGCTACACCTTC
cdr3_aa: CASSYAGQGTGYTF
d_call: TRBD1
clone_size: NA
j_call: TRBJ1-2
v_call: TRBV27

cdr3_nt: TGTGCCAGCAGCTTGGGAGACGCAGGGTGGGGAGAAAAACTGTTTTTT
cdr3_aa: CASSLGDAGWGEKLFF
d_call: NA
clone_size: NA
j_call: TRBJ1-4
v_call: TRBV5-8

cdr3_nt: TGTGCCAGCAGCTTAGGACAGGGATACAATCAGCCCCAGCATTTT
cdr3_aa: CASSLGQGYNQPQHF
d_call: TRBD1
clone_size: NA
j_call: TRBJ1-5
v_call: TRBV28